One T cell receptor (beta chain) is described in this entry. The data are from a study of blood T cell repertoires in COVID-19. Across the whole study: The study drew acute and convalescent COVID-19 samples from the United States, Italy and Spain. In each case, the material was cDNA or gDNA derived from T cells, B-cell-depleted T cells, or PBMCs.

Under the authors' procedure: Reference gene primer amplification yielded estimated nucleated cell counts. Only in-frame clones appear in the TCRdb table, and some are missing; sequencing was by immunoSEQ multiplex PCR. That table furnishes V, J and clone size, whereas the DNA furnished D and trimming. The table records about 190,000 clones, about 80% of them present only once. The source of this sequence is a man between 25 and 39 years old with active or convalescent COVID-19. Specimen: peripheral blood.

This chain's CDR3 is CASTYTGGGFQRYTQYF. CDR3 bases: TGTGCCAGCACCTACACTGGGGGCGGGTTCCAGCGGTATACGCAGTATTTT. The chain employs TRBV27 and TRBJ2-3; weak D call: TRBD1 (6 bases). The CDR3 is 17 amino acids. Per the germline V gene, CDR1 is MNHEY and CDR2 is SMNVEV (reference sequence). The V and J ends lost 7 bases and 7 bases respectively, with 27 bases between them.